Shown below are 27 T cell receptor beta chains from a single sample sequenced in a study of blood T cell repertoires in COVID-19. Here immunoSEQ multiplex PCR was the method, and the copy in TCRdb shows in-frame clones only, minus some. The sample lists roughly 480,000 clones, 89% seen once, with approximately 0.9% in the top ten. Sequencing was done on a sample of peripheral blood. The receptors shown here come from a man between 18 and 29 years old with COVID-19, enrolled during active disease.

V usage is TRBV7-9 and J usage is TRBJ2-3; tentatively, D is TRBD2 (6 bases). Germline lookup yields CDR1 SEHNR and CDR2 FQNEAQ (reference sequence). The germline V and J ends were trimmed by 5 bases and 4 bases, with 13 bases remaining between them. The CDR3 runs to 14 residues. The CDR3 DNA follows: TGTGCCAGCAGCGCCAACGGGGGAGCAGATACGCAGTATTTT. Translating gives CASSANGGADTQYF.

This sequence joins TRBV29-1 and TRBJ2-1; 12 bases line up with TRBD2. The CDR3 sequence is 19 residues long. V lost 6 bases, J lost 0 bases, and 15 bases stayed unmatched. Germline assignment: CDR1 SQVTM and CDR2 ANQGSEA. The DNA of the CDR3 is TGCAGCGTCATAAACACGAATCCTAGCGGGAGGGGCTCCTACAATGAGCAGTTCTTC. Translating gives CSVINTNPSGRGSYNEQFF.

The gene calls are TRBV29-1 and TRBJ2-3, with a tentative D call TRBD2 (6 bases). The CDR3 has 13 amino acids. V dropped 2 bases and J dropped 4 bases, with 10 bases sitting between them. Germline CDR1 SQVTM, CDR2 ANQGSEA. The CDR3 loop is CSVEWTGADTQYF. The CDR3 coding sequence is TGCAGCGTTGAATGGACGGGAGCAGATACGCAGTATTTT.

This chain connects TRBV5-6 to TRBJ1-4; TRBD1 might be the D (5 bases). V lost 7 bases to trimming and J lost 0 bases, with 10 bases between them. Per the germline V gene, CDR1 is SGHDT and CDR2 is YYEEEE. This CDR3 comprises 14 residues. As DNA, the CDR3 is TGTGCCAGCGGAGAGACAGCAACTAATGAAAAACTGTTTTTT. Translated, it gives CASGETATNEKLFF.

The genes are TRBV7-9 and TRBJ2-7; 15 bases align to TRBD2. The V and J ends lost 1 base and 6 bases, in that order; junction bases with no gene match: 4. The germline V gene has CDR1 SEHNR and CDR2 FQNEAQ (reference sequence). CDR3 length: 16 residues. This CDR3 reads CASSLVGTSGRSEQYF. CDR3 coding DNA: TGTGCCAGCAGCTTAGTGGGGACTAGCGGGAGGTCCGAGCAGTACTTC.

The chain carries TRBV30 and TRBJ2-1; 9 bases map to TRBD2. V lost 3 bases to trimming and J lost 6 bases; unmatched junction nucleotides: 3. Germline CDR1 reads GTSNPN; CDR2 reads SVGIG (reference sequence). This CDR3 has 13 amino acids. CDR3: CAWSLAGLNEQFF. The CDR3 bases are TGTGCCTGGAGCCTAGCGGGGCTCAATGAGCAGTTCTTC.

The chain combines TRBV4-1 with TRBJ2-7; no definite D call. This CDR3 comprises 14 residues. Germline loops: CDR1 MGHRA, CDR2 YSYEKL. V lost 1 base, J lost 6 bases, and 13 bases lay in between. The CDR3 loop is CASSQGLLGAEQYF. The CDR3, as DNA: TGCGCCAGCAGCCAAGGTTTGCTTGGAGCCGAGCAGTACTTC.

The CDR3 spells CASSRDSTEAFF. DNA for the CDR3: TGTGCCAGCAGTAGGGACAGCACTGAAGCTTTCTTT. The chain is built from TRBV5-4 and TRBJ1-1; 7 bases are shared with TRBD1. V shed 5 bases, J shed 4 bases, and the junction held 2 bases outside the gene matches. The CDR3 spans 12 residues. The germline CDR1 and CDR2 sequences are SGHNT and YYREEE (reference sequence).

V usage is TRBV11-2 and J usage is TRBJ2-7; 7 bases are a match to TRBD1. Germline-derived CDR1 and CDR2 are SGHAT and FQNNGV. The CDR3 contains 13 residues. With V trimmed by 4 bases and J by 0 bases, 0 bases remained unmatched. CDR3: CASSWDSSYEQYF. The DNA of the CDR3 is TGTGCCAGCAGCTGGGACAGCTCCTACGAGCAGTACTTC.

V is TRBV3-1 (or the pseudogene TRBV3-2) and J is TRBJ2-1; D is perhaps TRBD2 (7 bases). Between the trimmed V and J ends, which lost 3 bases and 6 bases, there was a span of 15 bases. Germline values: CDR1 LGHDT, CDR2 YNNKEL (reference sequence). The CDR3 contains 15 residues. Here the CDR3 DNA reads TGTGCCAGCAGCCAGGCCACAGGGAGGGCCAATGAGCAGTTCTTC. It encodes CASSQATGRANEQFF.

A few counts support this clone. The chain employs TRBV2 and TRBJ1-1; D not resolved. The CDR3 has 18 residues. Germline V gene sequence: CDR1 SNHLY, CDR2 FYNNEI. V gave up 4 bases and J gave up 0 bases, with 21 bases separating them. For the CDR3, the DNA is TGTGCCAGCAGTGCGGGTTTGACCGGGGTGATTATGAACACTGAAGCTTTCTTT. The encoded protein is CASSAGLTGVIMNTEAFF.

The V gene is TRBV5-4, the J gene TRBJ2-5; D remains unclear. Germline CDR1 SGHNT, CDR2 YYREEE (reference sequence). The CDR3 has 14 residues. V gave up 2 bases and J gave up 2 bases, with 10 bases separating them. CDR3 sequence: CASSLLTRQETQYF. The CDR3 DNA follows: TGTGCCAGCAGCTTACTGACAAGGCAAGAGACCCAGTACTTC.

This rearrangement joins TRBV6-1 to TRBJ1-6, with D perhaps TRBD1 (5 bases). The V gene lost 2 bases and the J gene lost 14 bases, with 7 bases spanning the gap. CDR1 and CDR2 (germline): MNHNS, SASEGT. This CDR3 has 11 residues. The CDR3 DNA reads TGTGCCAGCAGTGAACCGGGGGCCCTCCACTTT. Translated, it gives CASSEPGALHF.

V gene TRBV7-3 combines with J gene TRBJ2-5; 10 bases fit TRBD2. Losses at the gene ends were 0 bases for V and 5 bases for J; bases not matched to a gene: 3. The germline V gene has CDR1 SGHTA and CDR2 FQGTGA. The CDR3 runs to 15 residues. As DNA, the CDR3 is TGTGCCAGCAGCTTAACCCCGGGACTAGCGGAGACCCAGTACTTC. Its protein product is CASSLTPGLAETQYF.

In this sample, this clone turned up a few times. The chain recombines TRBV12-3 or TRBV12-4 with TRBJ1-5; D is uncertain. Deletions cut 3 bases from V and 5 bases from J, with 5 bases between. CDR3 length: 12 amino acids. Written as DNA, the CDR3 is TGTGCCAGCAGTTTCCCCTATCAGCCCCAGCATTTT. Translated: CASSFPYQPQHF.

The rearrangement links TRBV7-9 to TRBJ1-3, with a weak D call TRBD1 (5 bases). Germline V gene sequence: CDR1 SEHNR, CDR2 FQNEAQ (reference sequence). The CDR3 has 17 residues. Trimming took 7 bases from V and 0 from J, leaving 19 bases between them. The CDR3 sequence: CASTSGGGFSSGNTIYF. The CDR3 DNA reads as TGTGCCAGCACCTCTGGGGGAGGTTTTAGCTCTGGAAACACCATATATTTT.

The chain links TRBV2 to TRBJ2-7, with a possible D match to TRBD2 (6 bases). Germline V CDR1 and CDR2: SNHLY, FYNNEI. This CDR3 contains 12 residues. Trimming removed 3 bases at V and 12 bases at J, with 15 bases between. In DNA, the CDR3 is TGTGCCAGCAGTGAGGAGGGTGCGGTCGTGTACTTC. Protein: CASSEEGAVVYF.

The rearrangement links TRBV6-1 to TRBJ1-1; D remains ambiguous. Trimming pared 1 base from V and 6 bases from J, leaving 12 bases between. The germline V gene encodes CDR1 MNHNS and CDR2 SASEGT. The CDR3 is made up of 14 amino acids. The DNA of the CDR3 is TGTGCCAGCAGTGAAGTCGCGGCAGCCCCTGAAGCTTTCTTT. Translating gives CASSEVAAAPEAFF.

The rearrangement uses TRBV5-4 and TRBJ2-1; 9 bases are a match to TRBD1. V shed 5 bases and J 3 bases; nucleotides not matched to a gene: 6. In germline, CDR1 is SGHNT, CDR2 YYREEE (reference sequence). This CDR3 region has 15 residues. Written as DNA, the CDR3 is TGTGCCAGCAGATCGACAGGGGGACTCTACAATGAGCAGTTCTTC. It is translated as CASRSTGGLYNEQFF.

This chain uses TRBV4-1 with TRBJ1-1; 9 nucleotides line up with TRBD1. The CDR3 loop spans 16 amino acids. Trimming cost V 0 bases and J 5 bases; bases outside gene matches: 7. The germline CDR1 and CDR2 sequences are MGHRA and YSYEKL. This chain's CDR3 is CASSQEGRTGETEAFF. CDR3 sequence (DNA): TGCGCCAGCAGCCAAGAAGGGCGGACAGGGGAGACTGAAGCTTTCTTT.

The CDR3 DNA is TGTGCCAGCAGCTTACTAAGGTCAGGCAATGAGCAGTTCTTC. It encodes CASSLLRSGNEQFF. This chain joins TRBV7-2 and TRBJ2-1, with D hard to call. The germline V gene encodes CDR1 SGHTA and CDR2 FQGNSA. The CDR3 runs to 14 residues. Trimming stripped 2 bases from V and 6 bases from J, with 11 bases between.

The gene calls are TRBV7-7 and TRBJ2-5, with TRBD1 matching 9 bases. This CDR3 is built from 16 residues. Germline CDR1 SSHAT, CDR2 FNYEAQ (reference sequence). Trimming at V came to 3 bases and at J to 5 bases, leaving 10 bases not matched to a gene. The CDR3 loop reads CASSFESGTGRETQYF. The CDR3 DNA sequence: TGTGCCAGCAGCTTCGAATCCGGGACAGGGCGGGAGACCCAGTACTTC.

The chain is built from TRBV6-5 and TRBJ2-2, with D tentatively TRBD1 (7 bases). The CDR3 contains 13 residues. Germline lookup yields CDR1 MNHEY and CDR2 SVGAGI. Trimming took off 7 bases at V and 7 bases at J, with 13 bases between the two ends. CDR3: CASKEGAGGELFF. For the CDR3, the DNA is TGTGCCAGCAAGGAGGGGGCAGGCGGGGAGCTGTTTTTT.

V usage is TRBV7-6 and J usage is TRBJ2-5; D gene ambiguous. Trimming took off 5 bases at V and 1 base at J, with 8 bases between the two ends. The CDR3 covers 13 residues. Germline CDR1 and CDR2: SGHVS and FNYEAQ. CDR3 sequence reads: CASSPPGQETQYF. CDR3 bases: TGTGCCAGCAGCCCTCCGGGCCAAGAGACCCAGTACTTC.

In DNA form, the CDR3 reads TGTGCCAGCAGCTTAGGGACAGGTACGACGGGCACTGAAGCTTTCTTT. It specifies CASSLGTGTTGTEAFF. V and J are TRBV5-8 and TRBJ1-1, with 8 bases fitting TRBD1. The CDR3 is 16 residues long. Trimming removed 2 bases from V and 4 bases from J; junction bases left unmatched: 10. Germline V lookup: CDR1 SGHTS, CDR2 YDEGEE. Full variable domain (outside the CDR3, taken from reference TRBV5-8 and TRBJ1-1): EAGVTQSPTHLIKTRGQQATLRCSPISGHTSVYWYQQALGLGLQFLLWYDEGEERNRGNFPPRFSGRQFPNYSSELNVNALELEDSALYLCASSLGTGTTGTEAFFGQGTRLTVV.

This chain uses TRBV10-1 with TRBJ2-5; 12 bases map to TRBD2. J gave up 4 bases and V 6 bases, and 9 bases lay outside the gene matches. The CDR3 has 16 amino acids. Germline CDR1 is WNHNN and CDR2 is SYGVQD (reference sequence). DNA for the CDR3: TGCGCCAGCAGGGACCCCGGACTAGCGGGAAGAGAGACCCAGTACTTC. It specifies CASRDPGLAGRETQYF.

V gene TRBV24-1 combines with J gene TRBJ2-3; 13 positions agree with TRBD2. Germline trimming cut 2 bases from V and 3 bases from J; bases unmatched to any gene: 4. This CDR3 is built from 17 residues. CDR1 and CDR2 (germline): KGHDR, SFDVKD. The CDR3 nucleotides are TGTGCCACCAGTGATTCGGGACTAGCGGGAAGGACAGATACGCAGTATTTT. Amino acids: CATSDSGLAGRTDTQYF.